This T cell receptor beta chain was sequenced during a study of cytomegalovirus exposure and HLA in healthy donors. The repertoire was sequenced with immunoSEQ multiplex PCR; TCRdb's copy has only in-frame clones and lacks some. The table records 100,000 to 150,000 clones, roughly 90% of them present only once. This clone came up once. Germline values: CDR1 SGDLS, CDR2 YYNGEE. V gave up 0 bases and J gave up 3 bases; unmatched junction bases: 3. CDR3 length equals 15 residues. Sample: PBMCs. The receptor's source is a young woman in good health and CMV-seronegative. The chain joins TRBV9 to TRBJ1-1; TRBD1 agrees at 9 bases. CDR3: CASSVDRGLDTEAFF. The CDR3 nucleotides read TGTGCCAGCAGCGTAGACAGGGGGCTGGACACTGAAGCTTTCTTT.